A few counts support the clone carrying this TCR beta chain. The antigen is undetermined. The data originate from a study of shared clonotypes between healthy human individuals. The study, taken as a whole, reports: At large depth, rarefaction still showed sorted-subset sequencing to be incomplete. Generally, naive subsets (rather than memory subsets) showed larger estimated richness.

There are 13 residues in the CDR3. In germline, CDR1 is WSHSY, CDR2 SAAADI. V lost 10 bases to trimming and J lost 0 bases, with 10 bases between them. Sequenced by immunoSEQ multiplex PCR; TCRdb stores in-frame clones only, minus some. The profile shows 2 million to 2.5 million clones, approximately 90% of them singletons. The source of this sequence is a man in his late teens or twenties in good health. Some clones in this sample may be carry-over from other donors' samples. The sequenced sample consisted of naive CD4+ T cells from PBMCs. The sample's subset: CD45RA+ positively selected. This chain links TRBV10-2 with TRBJ1-5; D is ambiguous. The CDR3 loop reads CATGLNSNQPQHF. CDR3 DNA: TGCGCCACTGGACTGAATAGCAATCAGCCCCAGCATTTT.